The 11 T cell receptor beta chains below come from one sample, sequenced in a study of OX40 agonist ivuxolimab in advanced cancers. The protocol was immunoSEQ multiplex PCR, while the TCRdb copy is restricted to in-frame clones and leaves out a portion. The table has 35,000 or so clones, approximately 84% seen once. This specimen was CD4+ or CD8+ T cells sorted from blood, taken in a trial of the OX40 agonist ivuxolimab. All receptors derive from an adult with an advanced solid tumor such as melanoma, head and neck, liver or kidney cancer.

This clone has more than one count but fewer than ten. V usage is TRBV7-9 and J usage is TRBJ1-5, with a weak D call TRBD1 (6 bases). Germline CDR1 reads SEHNR; CDR2 reads FQNEAQ (reference sequence). Between the trimmed V and J ends, which lost 5 bases and 6 bases, there was a span of 14 bases. The CDR3 sequence is 14 residues long. CDR3 amino acids: CASSLGGRGQPQHF. The CDR3 DNA follows: TGTGCCAGCAGCCTGGGGGGGCGAGGTCAGCCCCAGCATTTT. Based on the CDR3 plus reference TRBV7-9 and TRBJ1-5, the full variable domain is DTGVSQNPRHKITKRGQNVTFRCDPISEHNRLYWYRQTLGQGPEFLTYFQNEAQLEKSRLLSDRFSAERPKGSFSTLEIQRTEQGDSAMYLCASSLGGRGQPQHFGDGTRLSIL.

Written as DNA, the CDR3 is TGTGCCAGCAGCGCCCTAGGACTGAACTATGGCTACACCTTC. As protein: CASSALGLNYGYTF. This chain uses TRBV28 with TRBJ1-2; D unclear. The germline V gene encodes CDR1 MDHEN and CDR2 SYDVKM. V lost 6 bases and J 2 bases, leaving 13 bases between the germline ends. The CDR3 runs 14 residues.

V and J are TRBV7-9 and TRBJ2-7; no reliable D call. CDR1 is SEHNR and CDR2 is FQNEAQ in the germline V gene (reference sequence). This CDR3 has 12 residues. V lost 2 bases and J lost 3, with 5 bases in between. DNA of the CDR3: TGTGCCAGCAGCTTAACCAGCTACGAGCAGTACTTC. Protein: CASSLTSYEQYF.

The chain recombines TRBV11-2 with TRBJ2-5; 7 bases map to TRBD1. In germline, CDR1 is SGHAT, CDR2 FQNNGV. The junction had 16 bases not matched to a gene; V was cut back by 3 bases and J by 3 bases. The CDR3 sequence is 18 residues long. The CDR3 loop is CASSFGKGAAYLKETQYF. DNA of the CDR3: TGTGCCAGCAGCTTCGGAAAGGGGGCCGCTTACCTTAAAGAGACCCAGTACTTC. Using reference TRBV11-2 and TRBJ2-5 for the parts outside the CDR3, the full variable domain is EAGVAQSPRYKIIEKRQSVAFWCNPISGHATLYWYQQILGQGPKLLIQFQNNGVVDDSQLPKDRFSAERLKGVDSTLKIQPAKLEDSAVYLCASSFGKGAAYLKETQYFGPGTRLLVL.

This chain links TRBV5-1 with TRBJ2-7; D gene uncertain. The germline V gene has CDR1 SGHRS and CDR2 YFSETQ. Trimming took off 1 base at V and 1 base at J, with 9 bases between the two ends. The CDR3 has 14 residues. The CDR3 region has the DNA TGCGCCAGCAGCTTGATTGACGGATCCTACGAGCAGTACTTC. Its translation: CASSLIDGSYEQYF.

Only a few counts were recorded for this clone. The V and J genes are TRBV5-8 and TRBJ1-1; no firm D call. The CDR3 length is 9 residues. Trimming pared 2 bases from V and 7 bases from J, leaving 0 bases between. Germline lookup yields CDR1 SGHTS and CDR2 YDEGEE. The DNA of the CDR3 is TGTGCCAGCAGCTTTGAAGCTTTCTTT. It is translated as CASSFEAFF. Full variable domain (remainder filled in from reference TRBV5-8 and TRBJ1-1): EAGVTQSPTHLIKTRGQQATLRCSPISGHTSVYWYQQALGLGLQFLLWYDEGEERNRGNFPPRFSGRQFPNYSSELNVNALELEDSALYLCASSFEAFFGQGTRLTVV.

This chain joins TRBV28 and TRBJ2-7, with D possibly being TRBD2 (5 bases). V lost 3 bases to trimming and J lost 3 bases, with 9 bases between them. The CDR3 has 13 residues. Germline-derived CDR1 and CDR2 are MDHEN and SYDVKM. CDR3 amino acids: CASSFGSGYEQYF. In DNA form, the CDR3 reads TGTGCCAGCAGTTTTGGAAGCGGCTACGAGCAGTACTTC.

The rearrangement uses TRBV7-9 and TRBJ2-7, with a weak D call TRBD2 (6 bases). There are 14 residues in the CDR3. Germline CDR1 and CDR2: SEHNR and FQNEAQ (reference sequence). Trimming pared 2 bases from V and 5 bases from J, leaving 13 bases between. The CDR3 DNA reads TGTGCCAGCAGCTTACAGGCGGGGCTCGACGAGCAGTACTTC. Translated, it gives CASSLQAGLDEQYF.

The chain is built from TRBV7-2 and TRBJ2-2; D may be TRBD2 (5 bases). Trimming pared 5 bases from V and 7 bases from J, leaving 14 bases between. This CDR3 has 14 amino acids. The germline V gene has CDR1 SGHTA and CDR2 FQGNSA. The CDR3 DNA reads TGTGCCAGCAGCGCCCTTGAGGGTCGCGGGGAGCTGTTTTTT. Its translation is CASSALEGRGELFF.

V usage is TRBV7-6 and J usage is TRBJ2-1; TRBD2 agrees at 8 bases. The germline CDR1 and CDR2 sequences are SGHVS and FNYEAQ. Trimming took 3 bases from V and 10 from J; bases not matched to a gene: 14. The length of the CDR3 is 16 residues. CDR3 residues: CASSFSSTGGQREQFF. The DNA for the CDR3 is TGTGCCAGCAGCTTTAGTAGTACGGGGGGGCAGAGGGAGCAGTTCTTC. Full variable domain (outside the CDR3, taken from reference TRBV7-6 and TRBJ2-1): GAGVSQSPRYKVTKRGQDVALRCDPISGHVSLYWYRQALGQGPEFLTYFNYEAQQDKSGLPNDRFSAERPEGSISTLTIQRTEQRDSAMYRCASSFSSTGGQREQFFGPGTRLTVL.

The V gene is TRBV23-1, the J gene TRBJ1-1; D perhaps matches TRBD1 (5 bases). TRBV23-1 falls under the ORF class, with uncertain function. V dropped 6 bases and J dropped 0 bases, with 23 bases sitting between them. The CDR3 covers 18 residues. As DNA, the CDR3 is TGCGCCAGCAGCCACGTTACTGGGCAGGGTGCCATGAACACTGAAGCTTTCTTT. It yields the protein CASSHVTGQGAMNTEAFF.